Each of the 32 T cell receptor beta chains below was sequenced from the same sample in a study of response to subunit inactivated influenza vaccine. TCRdb analysed the RT-PCR reads with MiXCR anew, one entry per CDR3 protein. The table records about 650,000 distinct CDR3 sequences, around a sixth of them present only once. Sequencing used PBMCs from blood, obtained about 11 days after vaccination. The receptor source for this set is a man aged 45 to 65 who received an inactivated influenza vaccine.

This clonotype was counted between two and nine times. The chain links TRBV6-2 or TRBV6-3 to TRBJ2-7, with 7 positions matching TRBD2. Germline V gives CDR1 MNHEY, CDR2 SVGEGT. The CDR3 covers 16 residues. V lost 4 bases to trimming and J lost 5 bases; unmatched junction nucleotides: 14. For the CDR3, the DNA is TGTGCCAGCAGTTCCCTAGCGGCAACTAGGCCCCACGAGCAGTACTTC. It is translated as CASSSLAATRPHEQYF.

This sequence joins TRBV7-2 and TRBJ1-1, with D possibly being TRBD1 (5 bases). The V gene lost 2 bases and the J gene lost 1 base, with 11 bases spanning the gap. CDR3 length equals 15 residues. CDR1 is SGHTA and CDR2 is FQGNSA in the germline V gene. The CDR3 region is CASSLHGGANTEAFF. The CDR3 coding sequence is TGTGCCAGCAGCTTACACGGAGGGGCGAACACTGAAGCTTTCTTT.

J is TRBJ2-7 and V is TRBV6-1, with a weak D call TRBD2 (6 bases). Trimming left V 7 bases short and J 2 bases short, with 15 bases between. The CDR3 totals 14 residues. Per germline, CDR1 MNHNS and CDR2 SASEGT. Written as DNA, the CDR3 is TGTGCCAGCAAATCGCGGGACGGAACCTACGAGCAGTACTTC. This sequence encodes CASKSRDGTYEQYF.

This clonotype occurred once. The gene calls are TRBV12-3 or TRBV12-4 and TRBJ2-4; 7 nucleotides agree with TRBD2. Trimming cost V 7 bases and J 3 bases; bases outside gene matches: 18. This CDR3 comprises 18 residues. CDR3 sequence: CASKPSKLATRVKNIQYF. The CDR3 nucleotides are TGTGCCAGCAAACCTTCGAAACTAGCGACCAGGGTCAAAAACATTCAGTACTTC.

In its sample, this clonotype was seen a few times. The J gene is TRBJ2-7, the V gene TRBV6-5; 7 nucleotides match TRBD1. CDR1 MNHEY and CDR2 SVGAGI come from the germline V gene. V was pared by 5 bases and J by 3 bases, with 7 bases of the junction left unmatched. The CDR3 is 14 residues long. This CDR3 is CASSNQGQLYEQYF. CDR3 coding DNA: TGTGCCAGCAGTAACCAGGGACAGCTCTACGAGCAGTACTTC.

This clonotype was recorded a few times. The J gene is TRBJ2-1, the V gene TRBV5-1, with 9 bases identical to TRBD2. This CDR3 is built from 13 residues. Per germline, CDR1 SGHRS and CDR2 YFSETQ. V shed 3 bases and J 5 bases; nucleotides not matched to a gene: 0. CDR3 DNA sequence: TGCGCCAGCAGCTGGACTAGCGACAATGAGCAGTTCTTC. Translating gives CASSWTSDNEQFF.

The rearrangement joins TRBV12-3 or TRBV12-4 to TRBJ2-6, with 7 bases that match TRBD2. Losses at the gene ends were 11 bases for V and 0 bases for J; bases not matched to a gene: 16. This CDR3 is 18 amino acids long. As DNA, the CDR3 is TGTGCCCTCAGTCCGAGTAGGGGACTAACCTCTGGGGCCAACGTCCTGACTTTC. It encodes CALSPSRGLTSGANVLTF.

This chain connects TRBV28 to TRBJ2-3; 8 bases align to TRBD1. Germline V gene data show CDR1 as MDHEN and CDR2 as SYDVKM. The CDR3 sequence is 16 residues long. J was trimmed by 0 bases and V by 3 bases; bases with no gene match: 5. CDR3 in amino acids: CASSLQGAGSTDTQYF. CDR3 coding DNA: TGTGCCAGCAGTTTGCAGGGGGCGGGAAGCACAGATACGCAGTATTTT.

This clonotype was counted between two and nine times. The gene calls are TRBV12-3 or TRBV12-4 and TRBJ1-5; no clear D. V lost 6 bases and J lost 5, with 8 bases in between. CDR3 length equals 12 residues. The CDR3 nucleotides read TGTGCCAGCAGGGACCGGGATCAGCCCCAGCATTTT. As protein: CASRDRDQPQHF.

This clonotype was counted between two and nine times. The chain is built from TRBV6-1 and TRBJ1-5, with 7 positions matching TRBD1. With 6 bases clipped from V and 2 bases from J, the junction kept 7 bases outside the gene matches. Germline lookup yields CDR1 MNHNS and CDR2 SASEGT. The CDR3 sequence is 15 residues long. This CDR3 reads CASSFRQGGNQPQHF. For the CDR3, the DNA is TGTGCCAGCAGCTTTCGACAGGGAGGCAATCAGCCCCAGCATTTT.

The rearrangement uses TRBV20-1 and TRBJ1-6; 7 bases map to TRBD1. The CDR3 is 13 residues long. Germline CDR1 reads DFQATT; CDR2 reads SNEGSKA (reference sequence). V dropped 3 bases and J dropped 6; count of bases not matched to a gene: 2. The CDR3: CSARRDSNSPLHF. The CDR3 DNA sequence: TGCAGTGCTAGGAGGGACAGTAATTCACCCCTCCACTTT.

This clonotype showed up just a few times. V and J are TRBV18 and TRBJ2-7; the D gene is possibly TRBD1 (5 bases). CDR3 size: 15 residues. CDR1 is KGHSH, CDR2 LQKENI, per germline. V gave up 5 bases and J gave up 5 bases, with 19 bases separating them. CDR3 residues: CASSTSDSVVHEQYF. In nucleotides, the CDR3 is TGTGCCAGCTCAACCTCCGACAGCGTTGTCCACGAGCAGTACTTC.

V usage is TRBV29-1 and J usage is TRBJ1-5, with 7 bases identical to TRBD1. Germline loops: CDR1 SQVTM, CDR2 ANQGSEA. Trimming at V came to 6 bases and at J to 4 bases, leaving 6 bases not matched to a gene. The CDR3 has 13 amino acids. CDR3 loop: CSVGTDFNQPQHF. CDR3 sequence (DNA): TGCAGCGTCGGGACAGATTTTAATCAGCCCCAGCATTTT.

This rearrangement joins TRBV10-2 to TRBJ2-2, with no clear D. The CDR3 loop spans 13 amino acids. The V end was cut by 4 bases, the J end by 2 bases, with 5 bases between. Germline CDR1 reads WSHSY; CDR2 reads SAAADI. In nucleotides, the CDR3 is TGCGCCAGCAGTGCGGAAAACACCGGGGAGCTGTTTTTT. It is translated as CASSAENTGELFF.

A few counts support this clonotype. The V call is TRBV4-3, the J call TRBJ2-2; the D gene is possibly TRBD2 (5 bases). Trimming cost V 0 bases and J 8 bases, with 16 bases left between them. The CDR3 is made up of 16 amino acids. The germline gives CDR1 LGHNA, CDR2 YSLEER. In nucleotides, the CDR3 is TGCGCCAGCAGCCAAGATATAGGACGGATAGCGGGGGAGCTGTTTTTT. Its translation: CASSQDIGRIAGELFF.

This chain joins TRBV4-2 and TRBJ2-1; D might be TRBD1 (6 bases). Trimming cost V 1 base and J 1 base, with 8 bases left between them. Germline assignment: CDR1 LGHNA and CDR2 YNFKEQ. The CDR3 consists of 15 residues. CDR3 loop: CASSQGDTSYNEQFF. The CDR3 region has the DNA TGTGCCAGCAGCCAAGGGGACACGTCCTACAATGAGCAGTTCTTC.

This clonotype was counted between two and nine times. This CDR3 is CAISAQQGSGEQYF. As DNA, the CDR3 is TGTGCCATCAGTGCCCAACAGGGGTCCGGCGAGCAGTACTTC. The chain employs TRBV10-3 and TRBJ2-7; 7 bases align to TRBD1. Germline V lookup: CDR1 ENHRY, CDR2 SYGVKD. The CDR3 runs to 14 residues. V trimming: 4 bases; J trimming: 6 bases; junction bases outside the gene matches: 9.

A few counts support this clonotype. V is TRBV15 and J is TRBJ2-7; no reliable D call. Germline values: CDR1 LNHNV, CDR2 YYDKDF (reference sequence). V dropped 0 bases and J dropped 3 bases, with 15 bases sitting between them. The CDR3 extends over 16 amino acids. DNA for the CDR3: TGTGCCACCAGCAGAGATTTCGCACGATCTAGCTACGAGCAGTACTTC. Encoded protein: CATSRDFARSSYEQYF.

The chain is built from TRBV2 and TRBJ2-5, with D tentatively TRBD1 (5 bases). The CDR3 extends over 14 amino acids. Germline-derived CDR1 and CDR2 are SNHLY and FYNNEI. Trimming took 6 bases from V and 2 from J, leaving 13 bases between them. The CDR3, as DNA: TGTGCCAGCAGCCCTCAAAGGGGTCAAGAGACCCAGTACTTC. Protein sequence: CASSPQRGQETQYF.

At least ten counts were recorded for this clonotype. One junction end does not reproduce the germline sequence, and a read error may be involved. The rearrangement links TRBV6-5 to TRBJ2-1; D gene unclear. Germline loops: CDR1 MNHEY, CDR2 SVGAGI. This CDR3 has 12 residues. CDR3 protein: CASSPPGPRWDF. CDR3 sequence (DNA): TGTGCCAGCAGTCCTCCGGGCCCCCGTTGGGACTTC.

This clonotype has just a few counts. The chain employs TRBV15 and TRBJ1-1; 8 nucleotides agree with TRBD1. Germline CDR1 reads LNHNV; CDR2 reads YYDKDF (reference sequence). The CDR3 is 15 amino acids. V shed 0 bases and J 4 bases; nucleotides not matched to a gene: 4. CDR3 protein: CATSRDRTGPTEAFF. The CDR3 DNA follows: TGTGCCACCAGCAGAGATAGGACAGGGCCCACTGAAGCTTTCTTT.

Note on this clonotype: One end of the junction does not line up with germline, which may come from a read error. The chain uses TRBV4-2 and TRBJ1-5; D perhaps matches TRBD1 (6 bases). CDR1 and CDR2 (germline): LGHNA, YNFKEQ. The CDR3 covers 18 residues. This CDR3 reads CARSRGGVGAGRNQPQHF. DNA of the CDR3: TGTGCCAGGAGCCGCGGGGGCGTCGGCGCCGGACGCAATCAGCCCCAGCATTTT.

This clonotype was detected only a few times. At one boundary the junction diverges from the germline segment, which might be a read error. The chain couples TRBV20-1 to TRBJ1-2, with 10 positions matching TRBD1. Germline CDR1 is DFQATT and CDR2 is SNEGSKA (reference sequence). This CDR3 contains 13 residues. CDR3 DNA: TGCAGTGCGGGGGACAGGGGAGGCTATGTCTACACCTTC. This codes for CSAGDRGGYVYTF.

The gene calls are TRBV19 and TRBJ2-7, with D unresolved. V was pared by 5 bases and J by 2 bases, with 13 bases between. The CDR3 has 14 residues. Germline V gene data show CDR1 as LNHDA and CDR2 as SQIVND (reference sequence). CDR3 nucleotide sequence: TGTGCCAGTAGTCAAGGAAGGTTTACCTACGAGCAGTACTTC. Amino acid sequence: CASSQGRFTYEQYF. The variable domain in full, completed from reference TRBV19 and TRBJ2-7, reads DGGITQSPKYLFRKEGQNVTLSCEQNLNHDAMYWYRQDPGQGLRLIYYSQIVNDFQKGDIAEGYSVSREKKESFPLTVTSAQKNPTAFYLCASSQGRFTYEQYFGPGTRLTVT.

This clonotype was observed a handful of times. The chain joins TRBV18 to TRBJ1-1; 12 nucleotides align to TRBD1. V shed 6 bases, J shed 4 bases, and the junction held 12 bases outside the gene matches. Germline values: CDR1 KGHSH, CDR2 LQKENI. The length of the CDR3 is 17 residues. The CDR3 region is CASSSGTGGLMGTEAFF. DNA for the CDR3: TGTGCCAGCTCGTCCGGGACAGGGGGCTTAATGGGCACTGAAGCTTTCTTT. Supplemented by reference TRBV18 and TRBJ1-1, the full variable domain reads NAGVMQNPRHLVRRRGQEARLRCSPMKGHSHVYWYRQLPEEGLKFMVYLQKENIIDESGMPKERFSAEFPKEGPSILRIQQVVRGDSAAYFCASSSGTGGLMGTEAFFGQGTRLTVV.

The chain is built from TRBV6-5 and TRBJ2-1, with a possible D match to TRBD2 (5 bases). Germline-derived CDR1 and CDR2 are MNHEY and SVGAGI. Trimming pared 2 bases from V and 1 base from J, leaving 15 bases between. This CDR3 comprises 17 residues. The CDR3 nucleotides read TGTGCCAGCAGTTACAGTGGCGGCCGCGGGTCCTACAATGAGCAGTTCTTC. Translated: CASSYSGGRGSYNEQFF.

The chain carries TRBV5-1 and TRBJ1-1; the D gene is possibly TRBD1 (5 bases). CDR1 is SGHRS, CDR2 YFSETQ, per germline. Deletions cut 1 base from V and 0 bases from J, with 10 bases between. CDR3 length equals 15 residues. The CDR3 loop is CASSLRGLMNTEAFF. The CDR3 DNA is TGCGCCAGCAGCTTGAGGGGTCTCATGAACACTGAAGCTTTCTTT.

The V gene is TRBV9, the J gene TRBJ2-5, with 8 nucleotides matching TRBD1. Losses at the gene ends were 0 bases for V and 5 bases for J; bases not matched to a gene: 6. There are 15 residues in the CDR3. Germline CDR1 and CDR2: SGDLS and YYNGEE. DNA of the CDR3: TGTGCCAGCAGCGTAGAATCAGGGGGCTGGGAGACCCAGTACTTC. Amino acids: CASSVESGGWETQYF.

This clonotype was picked up many times. The V and J genes are TRBV11-3 and TRBJ2-5; 9 bases align to TRBD1. The V segment lost 5 bases and the J segment 1 base; nucleotides outside the gene matches: 11. The CDR3 sequence is 17 residues long. Germline CDR1 is SGHNT and CDR2 is YENEEA. CDR3 nucleotides: TGTGCCAGCAGCCAGGACCGGGACAGGGCACTCCAAGAGACCCAGTACTTC. Residues: CASSQDRDRALQETQYF. Complete variable domain (other parts from reference TRBV11-3 and TRBJ2-5): EAGVVQSPRYKIIEKKQPVAFWCNPISGHNTLYWYLQNLGQGPELLIRYENEEAVDDSQLPKDRFSAERLKGVDSTLKIQPAELGDSAVYLCASSQDRDRALQETQYFGPGTRLLVL.

The chain has TRBV3-1 and TRBJ1-1; 11 nucleotides agree with TRBD1. The ends lost 1 base at V and 3 bases at J; junction bases unmatched: 4. The CDR3 has 16 amino acids. CDR1 is LGHDT and CDR2 is YNNKEL in the germline V gene (reference sequence). The CDR3 region is CASSQGDRGIYTEAFF. CDR3 nucleotide sequence: TGTGCCAGCAGCCAAGGGGACAGGGGGATTTACACTGAAGCTTTCTTT.

In its sample, this clonotype was seen a few times. This rearrangement joins TRBV28 to TRBJ1-2; 7 nucleotides agree with TRBD1. This CDR3 region has 13 residues. CDR1 and CDR2 (germline): MDHEN, SYDVKM. V was clipped by 6 bases and J by 6 bases; unmatched bases: 7. DNA for the CDR3: TGTGCCAGCAGACTCACCGGGACAGATGGCTACACCTTC. Its translation: CASRLTGTDGYTF.

This clonotype was picked up a small number of times. The rearrangement uses TRBV30 and TRBJ2-1; TRBD2 agrees at 11 bases. CDR3 length: 17 residues. Looked up from germline, CDR1 is GTSNPN and CDR2 is SVGIG (reference sequence). V gave up 1 base and J gave up 2 bases; unmatched junction bases: 7. CDR3 DNA sequence: TGTGCCTGGAGTGGTGGTAGCGGGGGGGCGGCCTACAATGAGCAGTTCTTC. The encoded protein is CAWSGGSGGAAYNEQFF.